This TCR beta chain was captured by sequencing in a study of blood T cell repertoires in COVID-19. Libraries were prepared by immunoSEQ multiplex PCR; TCRdb keeps only in-frame clonotypes and omits some of them. This table has 250,000 to 300,000 clones, approximately 84% appearing once. Participants' own reports of clinical history determined their cohort assignment. The sample holds a few counts of this clone. Deletions cut 0 bases from V and 4 bases from J, with 3 bases between. Germline CDR1 is PRHDT and CDR2 is FYEKMQ (reference sequence). The CDR3 length is 12 residues. This chain connects TRBV13 to TRBJ1-1; unclear D gene. The specimen sequenced was PBMCs or T cells enriched from blood (not recorded which). This receptor was taken from a woman aged 45-65 years who had been exposed to COVID-19. The CDR3 DNA follows: TGTGCCAGCAGCTTAGGTCGCACTGAAGCTTTCTTT. Residues: CASSLGRTEAFF.